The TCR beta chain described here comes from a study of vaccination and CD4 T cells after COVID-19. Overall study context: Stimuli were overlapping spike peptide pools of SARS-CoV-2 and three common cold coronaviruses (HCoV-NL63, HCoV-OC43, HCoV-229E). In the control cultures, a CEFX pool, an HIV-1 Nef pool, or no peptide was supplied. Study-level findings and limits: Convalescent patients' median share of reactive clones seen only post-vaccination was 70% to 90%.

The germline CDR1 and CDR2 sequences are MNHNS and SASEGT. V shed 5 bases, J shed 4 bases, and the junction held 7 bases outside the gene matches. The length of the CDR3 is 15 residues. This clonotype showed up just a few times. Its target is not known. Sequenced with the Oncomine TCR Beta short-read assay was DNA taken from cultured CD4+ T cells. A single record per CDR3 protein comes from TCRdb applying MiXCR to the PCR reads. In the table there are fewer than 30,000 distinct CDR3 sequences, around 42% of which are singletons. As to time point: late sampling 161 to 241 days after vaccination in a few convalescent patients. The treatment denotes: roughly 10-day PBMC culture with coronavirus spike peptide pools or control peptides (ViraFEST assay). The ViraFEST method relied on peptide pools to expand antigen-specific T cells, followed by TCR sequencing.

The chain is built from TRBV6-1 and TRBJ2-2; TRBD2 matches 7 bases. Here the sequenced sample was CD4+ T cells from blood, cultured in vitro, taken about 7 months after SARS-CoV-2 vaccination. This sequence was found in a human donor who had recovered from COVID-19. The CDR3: CASSPRLALTGELFF. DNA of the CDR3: TGTGCCAGCAGTCCCCGACTAGCTCTCACCGGGGAGCTGTTTTTT.